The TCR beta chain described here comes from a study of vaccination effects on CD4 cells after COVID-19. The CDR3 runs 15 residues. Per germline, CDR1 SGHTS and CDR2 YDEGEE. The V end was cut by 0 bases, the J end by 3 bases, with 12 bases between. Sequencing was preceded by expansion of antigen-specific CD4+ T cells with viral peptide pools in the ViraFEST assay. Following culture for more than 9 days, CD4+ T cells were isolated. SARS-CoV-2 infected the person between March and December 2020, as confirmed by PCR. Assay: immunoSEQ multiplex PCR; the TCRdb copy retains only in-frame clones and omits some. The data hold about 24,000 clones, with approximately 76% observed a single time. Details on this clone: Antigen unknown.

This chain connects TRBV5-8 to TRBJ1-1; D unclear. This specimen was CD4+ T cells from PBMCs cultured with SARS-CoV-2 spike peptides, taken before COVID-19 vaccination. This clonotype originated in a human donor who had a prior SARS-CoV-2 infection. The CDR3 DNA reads TGTGCCAGCAGCTTGGTTTTAAGTTGGGACACTGAAGCTTTCTTT. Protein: CASSLVLSWDTEAFF.